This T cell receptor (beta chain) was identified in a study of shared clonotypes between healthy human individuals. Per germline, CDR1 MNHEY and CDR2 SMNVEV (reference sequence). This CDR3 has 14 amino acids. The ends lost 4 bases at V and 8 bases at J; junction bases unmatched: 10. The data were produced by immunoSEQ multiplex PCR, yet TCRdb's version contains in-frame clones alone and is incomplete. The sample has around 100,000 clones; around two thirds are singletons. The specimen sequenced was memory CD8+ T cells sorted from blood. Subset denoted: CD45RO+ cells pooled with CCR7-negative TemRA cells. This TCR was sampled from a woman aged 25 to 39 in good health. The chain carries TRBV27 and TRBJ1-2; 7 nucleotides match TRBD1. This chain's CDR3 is CASSSLHRGRGYTF. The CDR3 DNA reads TGTGCCAGCAGTTCCCTCCACAGGGGTAGGGGCTACACCTTC.